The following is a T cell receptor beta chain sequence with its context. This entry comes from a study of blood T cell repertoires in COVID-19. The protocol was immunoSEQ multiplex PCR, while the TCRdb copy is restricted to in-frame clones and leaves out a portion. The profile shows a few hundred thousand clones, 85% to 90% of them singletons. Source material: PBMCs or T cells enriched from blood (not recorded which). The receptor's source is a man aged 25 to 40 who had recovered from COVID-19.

In nucleotides, the CDR3 is TGTGCCAGCAGCTTAGACGGGGGAAGACGCGGCTACACCTTC. It is translated as CASSLDGGRRGYTF. V gene TRBV7-9 combines with J gene TRBJ1-2; possible D gene TRBD1, 5 bases. This CDR3 is built from 14 residues. Per germline, CDR1 SEHNR and CDR2 FQNEAQ (reference sequence). V was clipped by 1 base and J by 8 bases, with 14 bases between them.